A selection of T cell receptor beta chains follows, all from one sample in a study of beta chain features in type 1 diabetes. Here immunoSEQ multiplex PCR was the method, and the copy in TCRdb shows in-frame clones only, minus some. In the table there are hundreds of thousands of clones, around an eighth of which are singletons. The sequenced sample was naive CD4+ T cells from blood. Receptors originate from a young man with type 1 diabetes. Each CDR3 is given with its conserved first and last residue. The D gene is left open where the match is weak. The size entry is marked missing in some rows and otherwise reads once, few, many or a size class.

J gene | V gene | D gene | clone size | CDR3 DNA | CDR3 protein
TRBJ1-1 | TRBV7-2 | . | . | TGTGCCAGCAGCTTAGAAAGCCAGGGTGATTCAGCTTTCTTT | CASSLESQGDSAFF
TRBJ1-3 | TRBV30 | TRBD1 | few | TGTGCCTGGAGTAGGTACGGACAGGGGTACACCATATATTTT | CAWSRYGQGYTIYF
TRBJ1-5 | TRBV5-1 | TRBD1 | . | TGCGCCAGCAGCTTTGGGACAGGGGGGTATCAGCCCCAGCATTTT | CASSFGTGGYQPQHF
TRBJ2-5 | TRBV28 | . | . | TGTGCCAGCAGTTTGAGCCAGGGGCTTGGGGAGACCCAGTACTTC | CASSLSQGLGETQYF
TRBJ2-5 | TRBV28 | . | . | TGTGCCAGCAACGGGGAGACCCAGTACTTC | CASNGETQYF
TRBJ2-7 | TRBV27 | TRBD1 | . | TGTGCCAGCAGACCCAGACAGGGCCGCTCCTACGAGCAGTACTTC | CASRPRQGRSYEQYF
TRBJ2-1 | TRBV10-3 | . | . | TGTGCCATCAGTGGAGGCGGTACCTACAATGAGCAGTTCTTC | CAISGGGTYNEQFF
TRBJ1-5 | TRBV5-1 | . | few | TGCGCCAGCAGCTTGGAGGCGGGGAACAATCAGCCCCAGCATTTT | CASSLEAGNNQPQHF
TRBJ2-2 | TRBV30 | TRBD2 | . | TGTGCCTGGAGTGTTTTGCGGGAGGGGACCGGGGAGCTGTTTTTT | CAWSVLREGTGELFF
TRBJ2-5 | TRBV19 | TRBD2 | . | TGTGCCAGTAGTCCTAGCGGGAAGGTAGAGACCCAGTACTTC | CASSPSGKVETQYF
TRBJ2-7 | TRBV6-6 | TRBD2 | . | TGTGCCAGCAGTTCCTTGGGACTACCCGGGACCGAGCAGTACTTC | CASSSLGLPGTEQYF
TRBJ2-1 | TRBV2 | TRBD2 | few | TGTGCCAGCAGCGGGACTAGCGGCCTCGAGCAGTTCTTC | CASSGTSGLEQFF
TRBJ1-5 | TRBV30 | . | . | TGTGCCTGGAGTATTGATTCAGCCCAGCATTTT | CAWSIDSAQHF
TRBJ2-5 | TRBV7-2 | . | few | TGTGCCAGCAGCCTACAGATAGCGGAAGAGACCCAGTACTTC | CASSLQIAEETQYF
TRBJ2-6 | TRBV2 | . | . | TGTGCCAGCAGTGATTATCCAGGCCACCCTGTCTCTGGGGCCAACGTCCTGACTTTC | CASSDYPGHPVSGANVLTF
TRBJ2-3 | TRBV9 | . | . | TGTGCCAGCAGCGCCAACTCACAGAGCCAAGCTACGCAGTATTTT | CASSANSQSQATQYF
TRBJ1-2 | TRBV5-6 | . | . | TGTGCCAGCAGCCTGGGGCCACCCCCTAACTATGGCTACACCTTC | CASSLGPPPNYGYTF
TRBJ2-7 | TRBV5-4 | . | few | TGTGCCAGCAGCTTGGTTCGGGGACAAGGGGACGAGCAGTACTTC | CASSLVRGQGDEQYF
TRBJ1-5 | TRBV5-5 | TRBD1 | . | TGTGCCAGCAGCTTCCAGGGGGGTAGTGATCAGCCCCAGCATTTT | CASSFQGGSDQPQHF
TRBJ2-1 | TRBV2 | TRBD1 | few | TGTGCCAGCAGTCCGGGACAGAACAATGAGCAGTTCTTC | CASSPGQNNEQFF
TRBJ2-1 | TRBV5-1 | TRBD2 | . | TGCGCCAGCAGCTTTGCTGGACTAGCGGGAGATGAGCAGTTCTTC | CASSFAGLAGDEQFF
TRBJ1-2 | TRBV20-1 | . | . | TGCAGTGCTTGGAGCTATGGCTACACCTTC | CSAWSYGYTF
TRBJ2-1 | TRBV6-6 | . | few | TGTGCCAGCAGTCCAGGGTTAAGCTCCTACAATGAGCAGTTCTTC | CASSPGLSSYNEQFF
TRBJ2-7 | TRBV29-1 | . | . | TGCAGCGTTGTGTTCGGGTTTCACGAGCAGTACTTC | CSVVFGFHEQYF
TRBJ1-5 | TRBV19 | TRBD1 | . | TGTGCCAGTACCCATACCCGGGACAGAAGACGCAATCAGCCCCAGCATTTT | CASTHTRDRRRNQPQHF
TRBJ2-6 | TRBV27 | . | . | TGTGCCAGCAGTTCTACCTCTGGGGCCAACGTCCTGACTTTC | CASSSTSGANVLTF
TRBJ2-7 | TRBV6-4 | . | few | TGTGCCACCCCCCGCGTCAGGGATAAGCACGAGCAGTACTTC | CATPRVRDKHEQYF
TRBJ1-1 | TRBV4-2 | TRBD1 | . | TGTGCCAGCACCATCGGGACAGTTCGAGACACTGAAGCTTTCTTT | CASTIGTVRDTEAFF
TRBJ1-2 | TRBV5-1 | . | . | TGCGCCAGCAGCTTGGCCGTCAGTAACTATGGCTACACCTTC | CASSLAVSNYGYTF
TRBJ2-5 | TRBV2 | . | . | TGTGCCAGCAGTGTAGTCATCGACCAAGAGACCCAGTACTTC | CASSVVIDQETQYF
TRBJ2-1 | TRBV15 | TRBD2 | . | TGTGCCACCAGCCCCTTGGGGGAGGGCCGAATGTACAATGAGCAGTTCTTC | CATSPLGEGRMYNEQFF
TRBJ2-7 | TRBV28 | . | few | TGTGCCAGCAGTCATTTTTACGAGCAGTACTTC | CASSHFYEQYF
TRBJ2-7 | TRBV30 | TRBD2 | few | TGTGCCTGGAGGGCGGGAGTCTTTTTTTACGAGCAGTACTTC | CAWRAGVFFYEQYF
TRBJ2-7 | TRBV29-1 | TRBD2 | few | TGCAGCGTTGGTGCGGGAGGGGTTTACGAGCAGTACTTC | CSVGAGGVYEQYF
TRBJ1-1 | TRBV18 | . | . | TGTGCCAGCTCACCGGACCTGTACAGGACTGAAGCTTTCTTT | CASSPDLYRTEAFF
TRBJ1-5 | TRBV27 | . | . | TGTGCCAGCAGTTTAGTAAGCAATCAGCCCCAGCATTTT | CASSLVSNQPQHF
TRBJ2-2 | TRBV9 | . | . | TGTGCCAGCAGTAGGAGGACGAACACCGGGGAGCTGTTTTTT | CASSRRTNTGELFF
TRBJ2-6 | TRBV5-4 | . | . | TGTGCCAGCAGCTTGGCCGGACAGACGCATGGGGCCAACGTCCTGACTTTC | CASSLAGQTHGANVLTF
TRBJ1-1 | TRBV2 | TRBD1 | . | TGTGCCAGAAGGACAGGGGGGAACACTGAAGCTTTCTTT | CARRTGGNTEAFF